The rows below give T cell receptor beta chains drawn from one sample of a study of blood T cell repertoires in COVID-19. Generated by immunoSEQ multiplex PCR, the TCRdb table keeps only in-frame clones and is missing some. The data hold approximately 90,000 clones, with around 89% observed a single time. The sample comprised peripheral blood. The receptors were gathered from a man in his fifties with acute or convalescent COVID-19. Both conserved end residues are part of each CDR3. The order of the fields is CDR3 length, V gene, J gene, CDR3 protein.

cdr3_length: 13; v_call: TRBV3-1/TRBV3-2; j_call: TRBJ1-1; cdr3_aa: CASSQDFGTEAFF
cdr3_length: 16; v_call: TRBV11-2; j_call: TRBJ2-4; cdr3_aa: CASSFGWGVGKNIQYF
cdr3_length: 14; v_call: TRBV4-2; j_call: TRBJ1-2; cdr3_aa: CASSQAGTSGGYTF
cdr3_length: 11; v_call: TRBV3-1/TRBV3-2; j_call: TRBJ2-7; cdr3_aa: CASSWDSQQYF
cdr3_length: 15; v_call: TRBV3-1/TRBV3-2; j_call: TRBJ2-1; cdr3_aa: CASSQDQLAGRQLFF
cdr3_length: 13; v_call: TRBV2; j_call: TRBJ1-2; cdr3_aa: CASTSTGGNGYTF
cdr3_length: 14; v_call: TRBV19; j_call: TRBJ1-1; cdr3_aa: CASTGGIRYTEAFF
cdr3_length: 12; v_call: TRBV19; j_call: TRBJ1-2; cdr3_aa: CASSLLTGGYTF
cdr3_length: 17; v_call: TRBV5-1; j_call: TRBJ1-2; cdr3_aa: CASSRGHLGSFNYGYTF
cdr3_length: 19; v_call: TRBV4-2; j_call: TRBJ2-2; cdr3_aa: CASSQDIFAGAGNTGELFF
cdr3_length: 15; v_call: TRBV19; j_call: TRBJ2-6; cdr3_aa: CASVLTGSGANVLTF
cdr3_length: 15; v_call: TRBV7-6; j_call: TRBJ1-6; cdr3_aa: CASSLEPGHPSALHF
cdr3_length: 15; v_call: TRBV7-3; j_call: TRBJ1-1; cdr3_aa: CASSLLGEGQSEAFF
cdr3_length: 14; v_call: TRBV3-1/TRBV3-2; j_call: TRBJ1-4; cdr3_aa: CASRPTGGGEKLFF
cdr3_length: 14; v_call: TRBV19; j_call: TRBJ2-1; cdr3_aa: CASSEGTYYNEQFF
cdr3_length: 13; v_call: TRBV5-1; j_call: TRBJ1-4; cdr3_aa: CASSGDSYEKLFF
cdr3_length: 16; v_call: TRBV4-2; j_call: TRBJ1-4; cdr3_aa: CASSQEDVTTNEKLFF
cdr3_length: 15; v_call: TRBV5-1; j_call: TRBJ1-1; cdr3_aa: CASSPGQGMNTEAFF
cdr3_length: 15; v_call: TRBV6-5; j_call: TRBJ1-6; cdr3_aa: CASSSLSGVASPLHF
cdr3_length: 14; v_call: TRBV20-1; j_call: TRBJ2-1; cdr3_aa: CSASLLAGMGEQFF
cdr3_length: 13; v_call: TRBV6-5; j_call: TRBJ1-2; cdr3_aa: CASSYNRGQLYTF
cdr3_length: 14; v_call: TRBV5-1; j_call: TRBJ1-5; cdr3_aa: CASSPGQLGQPQHF
cdr3_length: 14; v_call: TRBV24-1; j_call: TRBJ2-5; cdr3_aa: CATSEAGGDETQYF
cdr3_length: 13; v_call: TRBV7-2; j_call: TRBJ2-5; cdr3_aa: CASSPQGGETQYF
cdr3_length: 16; v_call: TRBV5-1; j_call: TRBJ2-6; cdr3_aa: CASSFEGDSGANVLTF
cdr3_length: 13; v_call: TRBV7-2; j_call: TRBJ1-1; cdr3_aa: CASSLALGTEAFF
cdr3_length: 13; v_call: TRBV12-5; j_call: TRBJ1-1; cdr3_aa: CASALTTGTEAFF
cdr3_length: 13; v_call: TRBV11-1; j_call: TRBJ1-2; cdr3_aa: CASSQTGGFGYTF
cdr3_length: 15; v_call: TRBV5-5; j_call: TRBJ1-4; cdr3_aa: CASSLRGEGNEKLFF
cdr3_length: 13; v_call: TRBV7-7; j_call: TRBJ2-3; cdr3_aa: CASSLGLRDTQYF
cdr3_length: 13; v_call: TRBV7-2; j_call: TRBJ2-5; cdr3_aa: CASSLVRLETQYF